This T cell receptor beta chain was sequenced in a study of regulatory T cells in long-lasting Graves disease listed by TCRdb under 2021. Turning to the overall study: Persistent Graves' disease was defined as antithyroid drug treatment for over 5 years with persistently positive TSH receptor autoantibodies. TCR sequencing covered about 13 persistent and 20 newly diagnosed Graves' disease patients, 33 samples in total. The study was conducted in China and was registered as a clinical trial. This study used TCR sequencing and RNA sequencing of peripheral blood to compare persistent Graves' disease patients against newly diagnosed Graves' disease patients. Persistent Graves' disease patients in the clinical cohort had taken antithyroid drugs for roughly ten years on average. General study outcomes and caveats: Only peripheral blood was studied, because thyroid tissue, the primary lesion, was inaccessible. Persistent Graves' disease patients showed lower TCR Shannon entropy and fewer highly expanded clones than newly diagnosed patients, suggesting clonal expansion. Sequencing and analysis were restricted to the TCR beta chain. As a limitation, the authors acknowledged that the small sample size may reduce accuracy. TRBV28, TRBJ1-2 and TRBJ2-5 were preferentially used in persistent disease, while TRBV20-1 and TRBJ2-1 were favored in newly diagnosed disease. A larger number of public clonotypes was shared among persistent patients (2,741) than among newly diagnosed patients (approximately 1,000).

The germline V gene supplies CDR1 SQVTM and CDR2 ANQGSEA. Relative to germline, V is 6 bases shorter and J is 5 bases shorter, with 16 bases between their ends. There are 13 amino acids in the CDR3, from cysteine to phenylalanine inclusive. The DNA shown is the 39-base CDR3, in frame from base 1. The sample's time point label, in plain terms: persistent/refractory GD, antithyroid drugs over 5 years with positive TRAb. For both TCR sequencing and RNA sequencing, RNA was extracted from PBMCs in TRIzol. The diagnosis of Graves' disease was made according to American Thyroid Association guidelines. Patients were recruited from an endocrinology department in Xi'an, China. Each patient gave roughly 10 milliliters of peripheral blood, collected in an EDTA anticoagulant tube. PBMCs were isolated by Ficoll Paque Plus density gradient separation without further T cell sorting. An Agilent 2100 Bioanalyzer and agarose gel were used to check RNA quality, and a NanoDrop 2000 was used to measure RNA concentration.

To prepare the library, multiplex PCR was applied. Sequencing was performed on an Illumina HiSeq 4000. TCR beta libraries were built with iRepertoire HTBI primers and Arm-PCR amplification of CDR3 regions. PCR products were gel purified before sequencing. Under the source paper's analysis protocol: Across samples, 60 to 80 TRBV and 14 TRBJ segments were identified and used for gene usage analysis of CDR3 amino acid clonotypes. COPE and FqMerger were used to merge filtered high-quality paired reads into contigs. Contigs were aligned with BLAST to IMGT TRBV, TRBD and TRBJ reference genes, and CDR3 was defined per IMGT. Any clonotype with a frequency above 0.1% was counted as a highly expanded clone. Shannon entropy was used to measure repertoire diversity, and the Gini coefficient was used to measure V-J evenness. Public clonotypes were defined as clonotypes shared by more than one individual. Clones were called with MiXCR by TCRdb after fastp trimmed the public reads at Q25, and only in-frame beta chains were retained. Rows merge per CDR3 protein into single entries with the most common DNA and genes. What appears here as the V and J calls and clone size reflects TCRdb's work, not the paper's. The sample data list about 400,000 distinct CDR3 sequences, and around 21% of these were observed just once. The top ten clonotypes cover less than 25% of the sample.

Notes on this clonotype: Its specific antigen is unknown. No much larger clone is present one base from it, and per-base qualities are unavailable.

The sample here was peripheral blood mononuclear cells (PBMCs), taken when the disease was refractory, from a patient treated with antithyroid drugs. The TCR comes from a female donor with Graves disease. Recombination linked TRBV29-1 to TRBJ2-5; TRBD2 is a weak D gene call, 5 bases matching. The sequenced DNA is TGCAGCGTCGGACCCCGGAGGCAGGAGACCCAGTACTTC. This translates into CSVGPRRQETQYF.